These T cell receptor beta chains were read from a single sample in a study of control samples from healthy donors and cancer patients. This table comes from immunoSEQ multiplex PCR, and its TCRdb copy is limited to in-frame clones, with some not included. There are around 80,000 clones in the sample; 91% occur only once, and roughly 18% lies in the top ten. The sample was blood. Receptor source: a man over 45 in good health. The CDR3 runs from the conserved cysteine through the conserved F or W. The D gene is left open where the match is weak. Part of the rows lack a size; the others show once, few, many or a class for expanded clones.

>TRBV9|12|.|TRBJ1-2|.
CASSASGEGYTF
TGTGCCAGCAGCGCCTCCGGGGAAGGCTACACCTTC
>TRBV6-5|14|.|TRBJ1-2|TRBD1
CASSYGAGGNGYTF
TGTGCCAGCAGTTACGGGGCAGGGGGCAATGGCTACACCTTC
>TRBV9|15|.|TRBJ1-1|.
CASSPWGPPNTEAFF
TGTGCCAGCAGCCCCTGGGGACCCCCGAACACTGAAGCTTTCTTT
>TRBV10-3|15|.|TRBJ1-1|.
CAISEFPEGNTEAFF
TGTGCCATCAGTGAATTTCCCGAGGGTAACACTGAAGCTTTCTTT
>TRBV11-2|17|.|TRBJ2-3|TRBD2
CASSPGTSGASTDTQYF
TGTGCCAGCAGCCCCGGGACTAGCGGGGCTAGCACAGATACGCAGTATTTT
>TRBV6-6|14|.|TRBJ1-1|.
CASSYSTGNTEAFF
TGTGCCAGCAGTTACTCGACGGGGAACACTGAAGCTTTCTTT
>TRBV6-6|16|.|TRBJ1-1|.
CASSYAPGPVLTEAFF
TGTGCCAGCAGTTACGCTCCGGGCCCAGTTTTGACTGAAGCTTTCTTT
>TRBV19|15|.|TRBJ2-7|.
CASSILHTGRNEQYF
TGTGCCAGTAGTATTTTACACACCGGACGGAACGAGCAGTACTTC
>TRBV9|15|.|TRBJ1-2|TRBD1
CASSVAQTGGGGYTF
TGTGCCAGCAGCGTAGCCCAGACAGGGGGAGGGGGCTACACCTTC
>TRBV9|14|.|TRBJ1-1|.
CASSVGQLNTEAFF
TGTGCCAGCAGCGTGGGGCAGTTGAACACTGAAGCTTTCTTT
>TRBV6-6|15|.|TRBJ1-1|.
CASSSANAVNTEAFF
TGTGCCAGCAGTTCCGCTAACGCCGTAAACACTGAAGCTTTCTTT
>TRBV5-6|16|.|TRBJ2-2|TRBD1
CASSLRDREYTGELFF
TGTGCCAGCAGCTTGAGAGACAGGGAATACACCGGGGAGCTGTTTTTT
>TRBV3-1/TRBV3-2|16|.|TRBJ1-1|TRBD1
CASSQERTGRNTEAFF
TGTGCCAGCAGCCAAGAAAGGACAGGCAGGAACACTGAAGCTTTCTTT
>TRBV29-1|13|.|TRBJ1-2|.
CSVGGGRNYGYTF
TGCAGCGTTGGAGGGGGACGTAACTATGGCTACACCTTC
>TRBV6-2/TRBV6-3|14|.|TRBJ2-3|.
CASSQSTTRNTQYF
TGTGCCAGCAGTCAGTCCACCACTAGGAATACGCAGTATTTT
>TRBV5-6|15|.|TRBJ2-3|.
CASSSFGGAKDTQYF
TGTGCCAGCAGCTCCTTTGGCGGGGCGAAAGATACGCAGTATTTT
>TRBV19|15|.|TRBJ1-5|.
CASSGGAGMVQPQHF
TGTGCCAGTTCGGGGGGGGCAGGGATGGTTCAGCCCCAGCATTTT
>TRBV5-5|20|.|TRBJ1-2|.
CASSLFAVFPSGGDLYGYTF
TGTGCCAGCAGCTTGTTTGCGGTTTTTCCCTCGGGAGGGGACCTCTATGGCTACACCTTC
>TRBV6-5|14|.|TRBJ2-7|.
CASSYTPAFYEQYF
TGTGCCAGCAGTTACACCCCTGCCTTCTACGAGCAGTACTTC
>TRBV10-3|12|.|TRBJ1-1|TRBD1
CATRQGSTEAFF
TGTGCCACGCGACAGGGCTCCACTGAAGCTTTCTTT
>TRBV4-2|16|.|TRBJ1-4|.
CASSQEPGTRSEKLFF
TGTGCCAGCAGCCAAGAACCCGGGACAAGAAGTGAAAAACTGTTTTTT
>TRBV7-2|13|.|TRBJ2-4|.
CASSPYRGGLPYF
TGTGCCAGCAGCCCGTACAGGGGAGGTCTTCCGTACTTC
>TRBV7-2|14|.|TRBJ2-5|TRBD1
CASSLQQGAETQYF
TGTGCCAGCAGCTTACAACAGGGGGCAGAGACCCAGTACTTC
>TRBV19|15|.|TRBJ1-5|TRBD1
CASSKDREGNQPQHF
TGTGCCAGTAGTAAAGACAGGGAGGGCAATCAGCCCCAGCATTTT
>TRBV2|13|.|TRBJ1-5|.
CASSEGINQPQHF
TGTGCCAGCAGTGAGGGAATCAATCAGCCCCAGCATTTT
>TRBV30|15|.|TRBJ2-1|.
CAWRGTGWSYNEQFF
TGTGCCTGGAGGGGAACAGGGTGGTCCTACAATGAGCAGTTCTTC
>TRBV4-1|15|.|TRBJ1-5|.
CASSRSTGGNQPQHF
TGCGCCAGCAGCCGTTCCACCGGGGGTAATCAGCCCCAGCATTTT
>TRBV27|14|.|TRBJ2-1|TRBD1
CASSLRGRGNEQFF
TGTGCCAGCAGTTTAAGGGGGCGCGGTAATGAGCAGTTCTTC
>TRBV7-9|18|few|TRBJ2-5|.
CASSLVTTRAQKQETQYF
TGTGCCAGCAGCTTAGTGACAACAAGGGCTCAAAAACAAGAGACCCAGTACTTC
>TRBV12-3/TRBV12-4|13|.|TRBJ2-5|TRBD2
CASSRGGEETQYF
TGTGCCAGCAGTCGGGGGGGGGAAGAGACCCAGTACTTC
>TRBV6-5|14|.|TRBJ2-6|.
CASSPASGANVLTF
TGTGCCAGCAGCCCGGCCTCTGGGGCCAACGTCCTGACTTTC
>TRBV27|15|.|TRBJ1-6|TRBD1
CASSPRRQGKSPLHF
TGTGCCAGCAGCCCCCGCCGACAGGGAAAGTCACCCCTCCACTTT
>TRBV7-6|15|.|TRBJ1-2|.
CASSLEAGVNYGYTF
TGTGCCAGCAGCTTAGAGGCGGGAGTGAACTATGGCTACACCTTC
>TRBV11-2|16|.|TRBJ1-4|.
CASSLDLRDTNEKLFF
TGTGCCAGCAGCTTAGATCTCCGGGACACTAATGAAAAACTGTTTTTT
>TRBV6-5|13|.|TRBJ1-4|.
CASSSYLGEKLFF
TGTGCCAGCAGTTCGTACCTGGGTGAAAAACTGTTTTTT
>TRBV6-2/TRBV6-3|15|.|TRBJ1-5|TRBD1
CASSYSDRVSQPQHF
TGTGCCAGCAGTTACTCTGACAGGGTTAGTCAGCCCCAGCATTTT
>TRBV6-2/TRBV6-3|13|once|TRBJ1-2|.
CASSFSIRYGYTF
TGTGCCAGCAGTTTCTCCATCCGTTATGGCTACACCTTC
>TRBV6-2/TRBV6-3|17|few|TRBJ2-1|TRBD2
CASSRTSGGVVYNEQFF
TGTGCCAGCAGCCGGACTAGCGGGGGGGTGGTTTACAATGAGCAGTTCTTC
>TRBV7-2|17|.|TRBJ2-1|TRBD2
CASSSPGSGVSYNEQFF
TGTGCCAGCAGCTCCCCGGGTAGCGGGGTTTCCTACAATGAGCAGTTCTTC
>TRBV5-1|12|.|TRBJ1-1|.
CASSLPGREAFF
TGCGCCAGCAGCTTGCCAGGCCGCGAAGCTTTCTTT
>TRBV30|13|few|TRBJ1-1|.
CAWSVNRNTEAFF
TGTGCCTGGAGTGTAAACAGGAACACTGAAGCTTTCTTT
>TRBV24-1|11|.|TRBJ2-5|.
CATSDWETQYF
TGTGCCACCAGTGATTGGGAGACCCAGTACTTC
>TRBV2|15|.|TRBJ2-1|TRBD2
CASRGTSGPYNEQFF
TGTGCCAGCAGGGGGACTAGCGGGCCCTACAATGAGCAGTTCTTC
>TRBV9|15|.|TRBJ1-2|TRBD1
CASSQGKGQIYGYTF
TGTGCCAGCAGTCAGGGGAAGGGACAGATCTATGGCTACACCTTC
>TRBV6-5|15|.|TRBJ1-2|.
CASSSLGGRTYGYTF
TGTGCCAGCAGCTCGTTGGGGGGGCGAACCTATGGCTACACCTTC
>TRBV5-8|15|.|TRBJ2-7|.
CASSEQGTSTYEQYF
TGTGCCAGCAGCGAACAGGGAACTTCGACCTACGAGCAGTACTTC
>TRBV2|12|.|TRBJ1-1|.
CASSKVRDEAFF
TGTGCCAGCAGTAAGGTCCGGGATGAAGCTTTCTTT
>TRBV5-1|15|once|TRBJ1-4|.
CASSWGLTTNEKLFF
TGCGCCAGCAGCTGGGGACTGACTACTAATGAAAAACTGTTTTTT
>TRBV5-1|15|.|TRBJ2-7|TRBD2
CASSLLAGGTREQYF
TGCGCCAGCAGTTTACTAGCGGGGGGTACAAGGGAGCAGTACTTC
>TRBV5-1|13|.|TRBJ1-2|TRBD1
CASSLAGTVGYTF
TGCGCCAGCAGCTTGGCCGGGACAGTTGGCTACACCTTC
>TRBV2|18|.|TRBJ2-6|TRBD1
CASSEFGQGVSGANVLTF
TGTGCCAGCAGTGAATTCGGACAGGGCGTCTCTGGGGCCAACGTCCTGACTTTC
>TRBV15|15|.|TRBJ2-3|TRBD2
CATSSGGVKTDTQYF
TGTGCCACCAGCAGCGGGGGGGTGAAGACAGATACGCAGTATTTT
>TRBV6-5|14|.|TRBJ2-3|TRBD2
CASSPQRGADTQYF
TGTGCCAGCAGCCCCCAGCGGGGGGCGGATACGCAGTATTTT
>TRBV7-9|15|.|TRBJ2-1|TRBD2
CASSSLAGGRNEQFF
TGTGCCAGCAGCTCCTTAGCGGGGGGGCGGAATGAGCAGTTCTTC
>TRBV6-5|11|.|TRBJ2-2|.
CASRGTGELFF
TGTGCCAGCAGGGGCACCGGGGAGCTGTTTTTT
>TRBV10-3|17|.|TRBJ2-7|.
CAISESKKGGSSYEQYF
TGTGCCATCAGTGAGTCTAAGAAGGGGGGCAGTTCCTACGAGCAGTACTTC
>TRBV30|15|.|TRBJ1-4|TRBD1
CAWGGQGLRNEKLFF
TGTGCCTGGGGGGGACAGGGGCTACGGAATGAAAAACTGTTTTTT
>TRBV27|16|.|TRBJ2-1|TRBD2
CASSLLGLAGGREQFF
TGTGCCAGCAGTTTGTTAGGACTAGCGGGGGGTAGGGAGCAGTTCTTC
>TRBV14|15|.|TRBJ1-3|.
CASSQVRGLGNTIYF
TGTGCCAGCAGCCAAGTCAGGGGCCTCGGAAACACCATATATTTT